This paragraph covers one TCR beta chain sequence. In the original analysis: Reference gene primer amplification gave nucleated cell count estimates. The repertoire was sequenced with immunoSEQ multiplex PCR; TCRdb's copy has only in-frame clones and lacks some. Clone size and V and J calls were adopted from that table, with D and trimming inferred from the DNA. The sample includes approximately 170,000 clones, nearly 90% of them seen just once. These data originate in a study of blood T cell repertoires in COVID-19. About the research overall: COVID-19 samples from acute and convalescent phases originated in the United States, Italy and Spain. PBMCs, B-cell-depleted T cells, or T cells were the source of the cDNA or gDNA that made up the material.

The source material was peripheral blood. This sequence originates from a man younger than 35 who had recovered from COVID-19.

The CDR3 sequence is CASSPGTATLAGELFF. CDR3 sequence (DNA): TGCGCCAGCAGCCCCGGGACAGCGACCTTAGCCGGGGAGCTGTTTTTT. The chain recombines TRBV5-1 with TRBJ2-2, with TRBD1 identical over 7 bases. The CDR3 extends over 16 amino acids. The germline V gene encodes CDR1 SGHRS and CDR2 YFSETQ. The junction had 12 bases not matched to a gene; V was cut back by 4 bases and J by 6 bases.